The 15 T cell receptor beta chains in this list originate from one sample, sequenced in a study of cytomegalovirus exposure and HLA in healthy donors. Both 60 Vbeta primers and 13 Jbeta primers went into the PCR. Libraries were prepared by immunoSEQ multiplex PCR; TCRdb keeps only in-frame clonotypes and omits some of them. The table lists 200,000 to 250,000 clones, more than 75% of them singletons. The specimen was PBMCs. The receptors come from a male donor in good health and CMV-seronegative.

The chain carries TRBV6-1 and TRBJ2-7; 7 bases align to TRBD1. This CDR3 comprises 13 residues. After removal of 9 bases from V and 2 bases from J, the junction contained 7 bases not matched to a gene. Germline CDR1 reads MNHNS; CDR2 reads SASEGT. CDR3 region: CASRTGPTYEQYF. The CDR3 DNA follows: TGTGCCAGTAGGACAGGACCTACCTACGAGCAGTACTTC.

This clone was seen more than once but under ten times. The V and J genes are TRBV6-1 and TRBJ2-7; possible D gene TRBD1, 6 bases. The CDR3 has 14 amino acids. V was cut by 2 bases and J by 9 bases, with 17 bases left in between. CDR1 and CDR2 from the germline V gene are MNHNS and SASEGT. CDR3 nucleotides: TGTGCCAGCAGTGAAAAGGGCAGGGGACACGGGCAGTACTTC. Amino acid sequence: CASSEKGRGHGQYF.

This clone was detected once. The rearrangement joins TRBV7-8 to TRBJ1-1; D not resolved. Germline V lookup: CDR1 SGHVS, CDR2 FQNEAQ. The CDR3 runs 14 residues. With 5 bases removed from V and 1 base from J, the gap between germline ends came to 11 bases. Written as DNA, the CDR3 is TGTGCCAGCAGCCGCACAGAGAGGAACACTGAAGCTTTCTTT. It specifies CASSRTERNTEAFF.

This chain links TRBV19 with TRBJ2-3; 9 bases are shared with TRBD2. CDR3 length: 17 amino acids. The V gene end was trimmed by 7 bases and the J gene end by 2 bases; junction bases not matched to a gene: 13. Looked up from germline, CDR1 is LNHDA and CDR2 is SQIVND (reference sequence). CDR3 in DNA: TGTGCCAGTACCCCCTGGGCTCTAGCGGGACCCACAGATACGCAGTATTTT. Translation: CASTPWALAGPTDTQYF.

This rearrangement joins TRBV18 to TRBJ2-1; D is unclear. CDR1 and CDR2 (germline): KGHSH, LQKENI. The CDR3 is made up of 14 amino acids. V gave up 3 bases and J gave up 6 bases, with 12 bases separating them. The CDR3 here is CASSPPMVVNEQFF. CDR3 nucleotides: TGTGCCAGCTCACCCCCGATGGTAGTCAATGAGCAGTTCTTC.

The chain links TRBV6-6 to TRBJ2-7; no definite D call. This CDR3 has 14 amino acids. Trimming cost V 0 bases and J 0 bases, with 6 bases left between them. In germline, CDR1 is MNHNY, CDR2 SVGAGI (reference sequence). DNA of the CDR3: TGTGCCAGCAGTTACTCTGTCAGCTCCTACGAGCAGTACTTC. It translates to CASSYSVSSYEQYF.

V and J are TRBV2 and TRBJ2-3; D gene uncertain. Trimming stripped 4 bases from V and 0 bases from J, with 8 bases between. In germline, CDR1 is SNHLY, CDR2 FYNNEI. The CDR3 runs 14 residues. The CDR3 loop is CASSVQRSTDTQYF. The CDR3 DNA is TGTGCCAGCAGTGTGCAGCGCAGCACAGATACGCAGTATTTT.

This chain connects TRBV7-2 to TRBJ2-3, with D perhaps matching TRBD2 (6 bases). V gave up 4 bases and J gave up 5 bases, with 10 bases separating them. The CDR3 consists of 13 residues. CDR1 and CDR2 from the germline V gene are SGHTA and FQGNSA. The CDR3 loop is CASSSSSVDTQYF. For the CDR3, the DNA is TGTGCCAGCAGCTCTTCTAGCGTAGATACGCAGTATTTT.

The V call is TRBV7-2, the J call TRBJ2-6; 8 bases match TRBD2. V trimming: 1 base; J trimming: 5 bases; junction bases outside the gene matches: 1. This CDR3 has 15 residues. Per germline, CDR1 SGHTA and CDR2 FQGNSA. The CDR3: CASSLGGGRANVLTF. The CDR3 nucleotides are TGTGCCAGCAGCTTAGGCGGGGGGAGGGCCAACGTCCTGACTTTC. Full variable domain (missing parts from reference TRBV7-2 and TRBJ2-6): GAGVSQSPSNKVTEKGKDVELRCDPISGHTALYWYRQSLGQGLEFLIYFQGNSAPDKSGLPSDRFSAERTGGSVSTLTIQRTQQEDSAVYLCASSLGGGRANVLTFGAGSRLTVL.

The chain employs TRBV5-1 and TRBJ2-2; TRBD2 aligns across 13 bases. This CDR3 region has 18 residues. Germline V CDR1 and CDR2: SGHRS, YFSETQ. With V trimmed by 5 bases and J by 2 bases, 9 bases remained unmatched. This chain's CDR3 is CASRGQTSGRTNTGELFF. In DNA, the CDR3 is TGCGCCAGCAGGGGTCAGACTAGCGGGAGGACCAACACCGGGGAGCTGTTTTTT.

A remark on this clone: The junction does not match germline at one end; this may be a read error. The sample carries other DNA sequences with the same CDR3. This sequence joins TRBV5-1 and TRBJ2-2; TRBD2 matches 12 bases. Germline V gives CDR1 SGHRS, CDR2 YFSETQ. The CDR3 runs 15 residues. For the CDR3, the DNA is TGCGCCAGCAGCTTGGGACTAGCGGGAGCCGGGGAGCTGTTCTTT. Protein sequence: CASSLGLAGAGELFF.

The chain is built from TRBV4-1 and TRBJ2-7; 7 bases fit TRBD1. The CDR3 consists of 14 residues. CDR1 is MGHRA, CDR2 YSYEKL, per germline. V lost 4 bases to trimming and J lost 0 bases; unmatched junction nucleotides: 3. The CDR3 here is CASSPGQSSYEQYF. CDR3 DNA sequence: TGCGCCAGCAGCCCGGGACAGAGCTCCTACGAGCAGTACTTC.

The chain combines TRBV19 with TRBJ2-2, with 11 bases aligning to TRBD2. CDR3 length: 18 amino acids. Per the germline V gene, CDR1 is LNHDA and CDR2 is SQIVND (reference sequence). With V trimmed by 0 bases and J by 3 bases, 6 bases remained unmatched. CDR3 in amino acids: CASSIDSRTSGYTGELFF. The CDR3 DNA sequence: TGTGCCAGTAGTATAGATTCCCGGACTAGCGGGTACACCGGGGAGCTGTTTTTT.

J is TRBJ1-5 and V is TRBV5-1; no clear D gene. Trimming left V 0 bases short and J 4 bases short, with 11 bases between. The CDR3 is 15 amino acids. CDR1 is SGHRS, CDR2 YFSETQ, per germline. CDR3 region: CASSLVSGPNQPQHF. The DNA of the CDR3 is TGCGCCAGCAGCTTGGTCAGTGGCCCGAATCAGCCCCAGCATTTT.

This clone came up a few times. The chain links TRBV19 to TRBJ1-5; D unresolved. The germline CDR1 and CDR2 sequences are LNHDA and SQIVND (reference sequence). The germline V and J ends were trimmed by 1 base and 8 bases, with 6 bases remaining between them. The CDR3 is made up of 12 amino acids. The CDR3 coding sequence is TGTGCCAGTAGTATAGGACTAGAGCCCCAGCATTTT. This encodes CASSIGLEPQHF.